Listed below are T cell receptor beta chains from one sample, sequenced in a study of Tregs in tolerant kidney transplant recipients. Clones were sequenced by immunoSEQ multiplex PCR, and TCRdb holds only the in-frame ones, with some missing. In the table there are tens of thousands of clones, under 95% of which are singletons. The sample consisted of CD4+ T cells from blood, taken before the transplant. These receptor sequences come from a human donor who received a combined kidney and bone marrow transplant. CDR3s include the opening cysteine and the closing phenylalanine or tryptophan. A D gene is named only where the DNA matches it firmly. A row's size may be missing; if present it is once, few, many or a size class.

TRBJ1-4	.	.	TRBV6-5	CASTQIGGFEKLFF	TGTGCCAGCACCCAAATCGGGGGGTTCGAAAAACTGTTTTTT
TRBJ2-2	TRBD1	.	TRBV19	CASSIDGTGFGSGGELFF	TGTGCCAGTAGTATAGACGGGACAGGGTTCGGTAGTGGCGGGGAGCTGTTTTTT
TRBJ1-5	.	once	TRBV7-2	CASSLVAGERQPQHF	TGTGCCAGCAGCTTAGTGGCTGGGGAGAGGCAGCCCCAGCATTTT
TRBJ1-6	.	.	TRBV7-2	CASSSDGTYNSPLHF	TGTGCCAGCAGCTCCGACGGGACTTATAATTCCCCCCTCCACTTT
TRBJ1-1	.	.	TRBV27	CASSVRGQNTEAFF	TGTGCCAGCAGCGTCCGGGGACAGAACACTGAAGCTTTCTTT
TRBJ2-2	.	.	TRBV5-4	CASSLSPSGTGELFF	TGTGCCAGCAGCTTGTCACCCTCGGGGACCGGGGAGCTGTTTTTT
TRBJ2-1	TRBD1	.	TRBV12-5	CASGLVLGQLSYNEQFF	TGTGCTAGTGGTTTGGTATTGGGACAGTTATCCTACAATGAGCAGTTCTTC
TRBJ1-3	.	.	TRBV7-2	CAGSSPTGAGNTIYF	TGTGCCGGCAGCTCCCCGACAGGAGCTGGAAACACCATATATTTT
TRBJ1-1	TRBD1	.	TRBV19	CASSNRLGQGAQNTEAFF	TGTGCCAGTAGTAATAGATTGGGACAGGGGGCGCAGAACACTGAAGCTTTCTTT
TRBJ1-5	.	.	TRBV7-9	CASSFGEEQPQHF	TGTGCCAGCAGCTTCGGGGAGGAACAGCCCCAGCATTTT
TRBJ2-6	.	once	TRBV7-8	CASSVHRVSSSGANVLTF	TGTGCCAGCAGCGTTCACAGGGTATCCTCTTCTGGGGCCAACGTCCTGACTTTC
TRBJ1-3	.	.	TRBV11-3	CASSFRGRPSGNTIYF	TGTGCCAGCAGCTTTCGGGGGAGACCCTCTGGAAACACCATATATTTT
TRBJ1-2	.	.	TRBV7-3	CASSLTENYGYTF	TGTGCCAGCAGCTTGACAGAGAACTATGGCTACACCTTC
TRBJ1-4	.	.	TRBV5-1	CASSHTSQAPYEKLFF	TGCGCCAGCAGCCACACCTCGCAGGCCCCTTATGAAAAACTGTTTTTT
TRBJ2-3	TRBD2	once	TRBV9	CASSVAKAGGPGTDTQYF	TGTGCCAGCAGCGTAGCTAAAGCGGGAGGGCCGGGGACAGATACGCAGTATTTT
TRBJ2-6	.	once	TRBV5-1	CASSPGAFSGANVLTF	TGCGCCAGCAGCCCAGGGGCCTTCTCTGGGGCCAACGTCCTGACTTTC
TRBJ1-5	TRBD1	.	TRBV6-5	CASSYSRSTGVGSQHF	TGTGCCAGCAGTTACTCGCGTTCCACAGGGGTAGGGTCCCAGCATTTT